The rows below give T cell receptor beta chains drawn from one sample of a study of human T cells and chemical hapten exposure. Each CDR3 protein gets one entry after TCRdb re-called the RACE reads with MiXCR. The sample yields 85,000 to 120,000 distinct CDR3 sequences, 9.5% to 15% seen once. The specimen comprised whole blood, sampled in connection with sensitization to the hapten diphenylcyclopropenone (DPC). These receptors all stem from a woman between 45 and 60 years old with alopecia areata. Some clones in this sample may be carry-over from other donors' samples. Each CDR3 is given with its conserved first and last residue. The D gene is left open where the match is weak. Some rows have no size entry. The others give once, few or many, or a class for an expanded clone.

TRBV7-2	few	.	TRBJ2-7	TGTGCCAGCAGCTCGAGGGGTGGCAGGGTCGAGCAGTACTTC	CASSSRGGRVEQYF
TRBV18	many	TRBD2	TRBJ2-7	TGTGCCAGCTCACCACGGACTAGCGGATTCTACGAGCAGTACTTC	CASSPRTSGFYEQYF
TRBV18	many	.	TRBJ2-1	TGTGCCAGCTCACCAGCTGCGGCCCCTAGCTCCTACAATGAGCAGTTCTTC	CASSPAAAPSSYNEQFF
TRBV7-8	few	.	TRBJ2-1	TGTGCCAGCAGCTTAGTCGCGGGGGCCTCCTACAATGAGCAGTTCTTC	CASSLVAGASYNEQFF
TRBV10-3	few	.	TRBJ1-2	TGTGCCGCCTCAAGTGGGGGTGGGAGCTACACCTTC	CAASSGGGSYTF
TRBV6-2/TRBV6-3	few	TRBD2	TRBJ2-1	TGTGCCAGCAGTTATGGAGCGGGGGGTAGGCCCGAGCAGTTCTTC	CASSYGAGGRPEQFF
TRBV28	.	.	TRBJ2-7	TGTGCCAGCAGACGTACAGGGTACTCCTACGAGCAGTACTTC	CASRRTGYSYEQYF
TRBV10-2	few	.	TRBJ2-4	TGCGCCAGCAGTGAGTCGGTCACTGGGGGGCTTTTGGACATTCAGTACTTC	CASSESVTGGLLDIQYF
TRBV20-1	few	.	TRBJ1-1	TGCAGTGCCCGGCCGGGCAGATTGAACACTGAAGCTTTCTTT	CSARPGRLNTEAFF
TRBV19	few	.	TRBJ2-5	TGTGCCAGTAGCCGCCGCGGGACCGGCGAGACCCAGTACTTC	CASSRRGTGETQYF
TRBV27	many	.	TRBJ2-7	TGTGCCAGCACCTTGAGCTATGGGTCCGAGCAGTACTTC	CASTLSYGSEQYF
TRBV20-1	many	TRBD2	TRBJ2-7	TGCAGTGCTAGTACGGGACTAGCGGGGGAGCCGAATAATTACTTC	CSASTGLAGEPNNYF
TRBV7-9	few	TRBD1	TRBJ1-5	TGTGCCAGCCGGACAGGGGATGGGAGCAATCAGCCCCAGCATTTT	CASRTGDGSNQPQHF
TRBV2	.	.	TRBJ1-1	TGTGCCAGCATTGGGGCGGCCAACACTGAAGCTTTCTTT	CASIGAANTEAFF
TRBV28	many	TRBD1	TRBJ2-7	TGTGCCAGCAGACCCCGAGGGGGCAGGATAGAGCAGTACTTC	CASRPRGGRIEQYF
TRBV19	few	.	TRBJ1-1	TGTGCCAGTAGTACGCGGACAGCGAACACTGAAGCTTTCTTT	CASSTRTANTEAFF
TRBV28	.	.	TRBJ1-2	TGTGCCAGCAGTTCCAGGGCGGGCTACACCTTC	CASSSRAGYTF
TRBV6-2/TRBV6-3	few	TRBD1	TRBJ1-1	TGTGCCAGCAGTTACCGTTCTGACAGGGCTAACACTGAAGCTTTCTTT	CASSYRSDRANTEAFF
TRBV4-2	few	TRBD1	TRBJ1-2	TGTGCCAGCAGCCAAGATATTCGGGACAGTTATGGCTACACCTTC	CASSQDIRDSYGYTF
TRBV19	.	.	TRBJ2-6	TGTGCCAGTACAGGAACCGGGGCCAACGTCCTGACTTTC	CASTGTGANVLTF
TRBV7-2	.	.	TRBJ2-5	TGTGCCAGCAGCTTGAATCAGGGGAACCTCCAAGAGACCCAGTACTTC	CASSLNQGNLQETQYF
TRBV4-1	few	TRBD1	TRBJ2-7	TGCGCCAGCAGCCAACACTCGTTACCGGGACAGGGCACCTACGAGCAGTACTTC	CASSQHSLPGQGTYEQYF